What follows are 25 T cell receptor beta chains derived from one specimen sequenced in a study of OX40 agonist ivuxolimab in advanced cancers. The method was immunoSEQ multiplex PCR; TCRdb's version includes in-frame clones alone and lacks a portion of them. The sample has roughly 75,000 clones, about nine tenths seen once. The source material was CD4+ or CD8+ T cells sorted from blood, sampled in a trial of the OX40 agonist ivuxolimab. The receptors originated from an adult with an advanced solid tumor such as melanoma, head and neck, liver or kidney cancer.

The CDR3 region is CSVDKQGKETQYF. CDR3 DNA sequence: TGCAGCGTTGACAAACAGGGGAAAGAGACCCAGTACTTC. The V gene is TRBV29-1, the J gene TRBJ2-5; TRBD1 matches 7 bases. The CDR3 totals 13 residues. The J segment lost 3 bases and the V segment lost 3 bases, leaving 4 bases of the junction unmatched. Germline-derived CDR1 and CDR2 are SQVTM and ANQGSEA.

The CDR3 DNA reads as TGCGCCAGCAGACAGGACTCTTACAATGAGCAGTTCTTC. Translating gives CASRQDSYNEQFF. The chain couples TRBV5-1 to TRBJ2-1; perhaps D is TRBD1 or TRBD2 (5 bases each). Germline V gives CDR1 SGHRS, CDR2 YFSETQ. The CDR3 extends over 13 amino acids. The germline V and J ends were trimmed by 5 bases and 4 bases, with 10 bases remaining between them.

This sequence joins TRBV7-9 and TRBJ2-1; possibly TRBD1 for D (6 bases). V was cut by 1 base and J by 6 bases, with 19 bases left in between. Germline-derived CDR1 and CDR2 are SEHNR and FQNEAQ (reference sequence). The CDR3 loop spans 17 amino acids. This chain's CDR3 is CASSLDWGLSSTNEQFF. The DNA of the CDR3 is TGTGCCAGCAGCTTAGACTGGGGGCTAAGCTCTACCAATGAGCAGTTCTTC.

This chain links TRBV11-1 with TRBJ2-1; 7 bases align to TRBD1. The germline V gene encodes CDR1 SGHAT and CDR2 FQDESV (reference sequence). This CDR3 is built from 15 residues. With 2 bases clipped from V and 7 bases from J, the junction kept 8 bases outside the gene matches. The CDR3 nucleotides are TGTGCCAGCAGCTTATCGCGAGGGGGCTTTAATGAGCAGTTCTTC. This codes for CASSLSRGGFNEQFF.

The V gene is TRBV6-1, the J gene TRBJ2-7, with TRBD1 matching 7 bases. Germline loops: CDR1 MNHNS, CDR2 SASEGT. The CDR3 loop spans 12 amino acids. V shed 7 bases, J shed 6 bases, and the junction held 6 bases outside the gene matches. The CDR3 region has the DNA TGTGCCAGCACACAGGGGCTGGGCGAGCAGTACTTC. This gives the protein CASTQGLGEQYF.

The chain combines TRBV14 with TRBJ2-1, with 7 bases that match TRBD2. V lost 1 base to trimming and J lost 4 bases; unmatched junction nucleotides: 7. Germline V lookup: CDR1 SGHDN, CDR2 FVKESK. This CDR3 is 16 amino acids long. The CDR3 DNA follows: TGTGCCAGCAGCCAAGTTTCAGCGGGGCCTTACAATGAGCAGTTCTTC. This codes for CASSQVSAGPYNEQFF. Using reference TRBV14 and TRBJ2-1 for the parts outside the CDR3, the full variable domain is EAGVTQFPSHSVIEKGQTVTLRCDPISGHDNLYWYRRVMGKEIKFLLHFVKESKQDESGMPNNRFLAERTGGTYSTLKVQPAELEDSGVYFCASSQVSAGPYNEQFFGPGTRLTVL.

The chain recombines TRBV4-1 with TRBJ2-7, with D unresolved. Trimming took 0 bases from V and 5 from J, leaving 20 bases between them. Looked up from germline, CDR1 is MGHRA and CDR2 is YSYEKL. The length of the CDR3 is 17 residues. The CDR3 region is CASSQDPRQAWGNEQYF. CDR3 nucleotides: TGCGCCAGCAGCCAAGACCCCCGCCAGGCCTGGGGAAACGAGCAGTACTTC.

This chain joins TRBV7-3 and TRBJ2-3, with D maybe TRBD2 (5 bases). The V gene lost 5 bases and the J gene lost 8 bases, with 14 bases spanning the gap. Germline values: CDR1 SGHTA, CDR2 FQGTGA. CDR3 length: 13 residues. Written as DNA, the CDR3 is TGTGCCAGCAGCCCAGGTCCGGGAACTACGCAGTATTTT. This sequence encodes CASSPGPGTTQYF. The whole variable domain, filled in from reference TRBV7-3 and TRBJ2-3, reads GAGVSQTPSNKVTEKGKYVELRCDPISGHTALYWYRQSLGQGPEFLIYFQGTGAADDSGLPNDRFFAVRPEGSVSTLKIQRTERGDSAVYLCASSPGPGTTQYFGPGTRLTVL.

This clone was picked up one time. The V gene is TRBV10-3, the J gene TRBJ2-7, with 8 nucleotides matching TRBD1. In germline, CDR1 is ENHRY, CDR2 SYGVKD. The junction had 9 bases not matched to a gene; V was cut back by 6 bases and J by 5 bases. The CDR3 is 14 residues long. CDR3 region: CAIRDRERGHEQYF. The CDR3 coding sequence is TGTGCCATCAGGGACAGGGAACGAGGCCACGAGCAGTACTTC.

A single count supports this clone. The chain has TRBV30 and TRBJ2-5, with TRBD2 as a possible D gene (5 bases). The CDR3 length is 12 residues. Trimming pared 4 bases from V and 4 bases from J, leaving 10 bases between. CDR1 GTSNPN and CDR2 SVGIG come from the germline V gene (reference sequence). The CDR3 sequence is CAWTWSGETQYF. For the CDR3, the DNA is TGTGCCTGGACTTGGAGCGGAGAGACCCAGTACTTC.

The V and J genes are TRBV7-9 and TRBJ2-7; perhaps D is TRBD1 or TRBD2 (5 bases each). From germline, CDR1 is SEHNR and CDR2 FQNEAQ (reference sequence). This CDR3 is 15 amino acids long. Trimming cost V 5 bases and J 4 bases, with 18 bases left between them. The CDR3 sequence is CASSPFRGRVYEQYF. CDR3 coding DNA: TGTGCCAGCAGCCCATTTCGGGGCAGGGTTTACGAGCAGTACTTC.

The rearrangement joins TRBV6-1 to TRBJ1-2; tentatively, D is TRBD1 (6 bases). The germline V and J ends were trimmed by 8 bases and 8 bases, with 15 bases remaining between them. Germline CDR1 reads MNHNS; CDR2 reads SASEGT. This CDR3 is built from 12 residues. The CDR3 sequence is CASSRGAEGYTF. CDR3 bases: TGTGCCAGCTCTCGGGGGGCAGAGGGCTACACCTTC.

The V gene is TRBV27, the J gene TRBJ2-2, with D unresolved. Germline values: CDR1 MNHEY, CDR2 SMNVEV (reference sequence). Between the trimmed V and J ends, which lost 6 bases and 5 bases, there was a span of 10 bases. This CDR3 has 13 amino acids. CDR3 coding DNA: TGTGCCAGCAGCCAGAAGGTGACCGGGGAGCTGTTTTTT. This translates into CASSQKVTGELFF.

This sequence joins TRBV7-7 and TRBJ1-3; no clear D. Trimming took off 1 base at V and 3 bases at J, with 10 bases between the two ends. The CDR3 runs 15 residues. Germline CDR1 reads SSHAT; CDR2 reads FNYEAQ (reference sequence). CDR3 sequence reads: CASSLGDSDGNTIYF. The DNA for the CDR3 is TGTGCCAGCAGCTTAGGGGATTCAGATGGAAACACCATATATTTT.

The chain's CDR3 is CASSVHRGTTGELFF. CDR3 nucleotide sequence: TGTGCCAGTAGTGTTCACAGGGGCACCACCGGGGAGCTGTTTTTT. V is TRBV19 and J is TRBJ2-2; 7 bases agree with TRBD1. This CDR3 region has 15 residues. V gave up 5 bases and J gave up 4 bases; unmatched junction bases: 7. Germline values: CDR1 LNHDA, CDR2 SQIVND (reference sequence). Variable domain in full (rest from reference TRBV19 and TRBJ2-2): DGGITQSPKYLFRKEGQNVTLSCEQNLNHDAMYWYRQDPGQGLRLIYYSQIVNDFQKGDIAEGYSVSREKKESFPLTVTSAQKNPTAFYLCASSVHRGTTGELFFGEGSRLTVL.

The sample holds one count of this clone. The CDR3 nucleotides read TGTGCCAGCAGCGTAGGCGGGAGACTTGGCTATGGCTACACCTTC. Its protein is CASSVGGRLGYGYTF. This chain joins TRBV9 and TRBJ1-2; no clear D. V dropped 0 bases and J dropped 4 bases, with 13 bases sitting between them. CDR1 and CDR2 (germline): SGDLS, YYNGEE. This CDR3 spans 15 amino acids.

The chain uses TRBV28 and TRBJ1-2; 8 bases align to TRBD1. Trimming took 6 bases from V and 4 from J; bases not matched to a gene: 7. The CDR3 covers 14 residues. Looked up from germline, CDR1 is MDHEN and CDR2 is SYDVKM. CDR3 bases: TGTGCCAGCAGGGATACAGGGGGAACCTATGGCTACACCTTC. Translated: CASRDTGGTYGYTF.

The chain joins TRBV6-4 to TRBJ2-1, with TRBD2 identical over 8 bases. J was trimmed by 4 bases and V by 4 bases; bases with no gene match: 6. The CDR3 runs 15 residues. Germline V CDR1 and CDR2: MRHNA, SNTAGT. The CDR3 spells CASSVERGLYNEQFF. CDR3 DNA sequence: TGTGCCAGCAGTGTCGAGCGGGGGCTATACAATGAGCAGTTCTTC.

This clone is a singleton in its sample. This chain uses TRBV28 with TRBJ1-5; TRBD1 is a possible D gene (6 bases). The CDR3 extends over 17 amino acids. The V gene lost 1 base and the J gene lost 6 bases, with 19 bases spanning the gap. Germline V CDR1 and CDR2: MDHEN, SYDVKM. CDR3 loop: CASSLYAPGGQAQPQHF. The CDR3 nucleotides read TGTGCCAGCAGTTTATATGCCCCTGGGGGGCAGGCTCAGCCCCAGCATTTT.

V usage is TRBV7-2 and J usage is TRBJ1-3; D not certain. The germline V gene has CDR1 SGHTA and CDR2 FQGNSA. The CDR3 sequence is 15 residues long. V was clipped by 3 bases and J by 0 bases, with 9 bases between them. The CDR3 here is CASSFDRYSGNTIYF. The CDR3 DNA reads as TGTGCCAGCAGCTTCGACCGATACTCTGGAAACACCATATATTTT.

The chain employs TRBV5-1 and TRBJ2-5; D gene uncertain. The CDR3 loop spans 12 amino acids. Trimming stripped 3 bases from V and 3 bases from J, with 6 bases between. The germline V gene has CDR1 SGHRS and CDR2 YFSETQ. The DNA for the CDR3 is TGCGCCAGCAGCTCGGTTGAAGAGACCCAGTACTTC. Translated: CASSSVEETQYF.

V gene TRBV6-6 combines with J gene TRBJ2-7, with D possibly called TRBD1 or TRBD2 (5 bases each). The V end was cut by 1 base, the J end by 5 bases, with 12 bases between. The CDR3 covers 14 residues. CDR1 and CDR2 from the germline V gene are MNHNY and SVGAGI (reference sequence). The CDR3 nucleotides read TGTGCCAGCAGTTACTTGGGGCAGGGAGACGAGCAGTACTTC. Protein: CASSYLGQGDEQYF.

This chain's CDR3 is CASSQDLDRGYNEQFF. In DNA, the CDR3 is TGCGCCAGCAGCCAAGATTTGGACAGGGGCTACAATGAGCAGTTCTTC. This rearrangement joins TRBV4-3 to TRBJ2-1, with 9 nucleotides matching TRBD1. There are 16 residues in the CDR3. CDR1 and CDR2 from the germline V gene are LGHNA and YSLEER. Losses at the gene ends were 0 bases for V and 3 bases for J; bases not matched to a gene: 3.

The chain's CDR3 is CASSLASGRYEQYF. The DNA for the CDR3 is TGCGCCAGCAGCTTGGCCAGCGGGAGGTACGAGCAGTACTTC. This rearrangement joins TRBV5-1 to TRBJ2-7, with 9 bases that match TRBD2. In germline, CDR1 is SGHRS, CDR2 YFSETQ. The CDR3 sequence is 14 residues long. With 0 bases clipped from V and 4 bases from J, the junction kept 2 bases outside the gene matches.

The chain has TRBV19 and TRBJ1-1; no clear D gene. Germline CDR1 and CDR2: LNHDA and SQIVND (reference sequence). This CDR3 is built from 15 residues. Trimming took off 7 bases at V and 2 bases at J, with 17 bases between the two ends. The CDR3 DNA follows: TGTGCCAGTAATCCCTTTTTCAGGTTAAACACTGAAGCTTTCTTT. Protein: CASNPFFRLNTEAFF.